Below, 10 T cell receptor beta chains from the same sample are listed, as sequenced in a study of blood T cell repertoires in COVID-19. Assay used: immunoSEQ multiplex PCR; TCRdb lists only in-frame clones, some missing. This sample carries about 190,000 clones, about 85% of them seen once, and the ten largest clones take about 20%. Source material: peripheral blood. These receptors were collected from a human donor in a cohort sampled during active COVID-19.

The chain recombines TRBV11-2 with TRBJ2-3; TRBD2 aligns across 10 bases. The CDR3 loop spans 16 amino acids. Germline CDR1 SGHAT, CDR2 FQNNGV. V shed 1 base, J shed 4 bases, and the junction held 5 bases outside the gene matches. DNA for the CDR3: TGTGCCAGCAGCTTAGGGTCTAGCGGGAGTGCAGATACGCAGTATTTT. Translated, it gives CASSLGSSGSADTQYF.

The CDR3 DNA is TGTGCCAGCAGTTATAGGGGCGATAGCAATCAGCCCCAGCATTTT. It yields the protein CASSYRGDSNQPQHF. The chain employs TRBV6-5 and TRBJ1-5; D might be TRBD1 (5 bases). V lost 3 bases and J 0 bases, leaving 9 bases between the germline ends. This CDR3 spans 15 amino acids. Looked up from germline, CDR1 is MNHEY and CDR2 is SVGAGI.

This rearrangement joins TRBV18 to TRBJ2-7; 10 bases fit TRBD1. The germline V gene has CDR1 KGHSH and CDR2 LQKENI. The CDR3 length is 16 residues. V was pared by 1 base and J by 5 bases, with 8 bases of the junction left unmatched. This CDR3 is CASSPRRGQGLDEQYF. The DNA of the CDR3 is TGTGCCAGCTCACCACGGCGGGGACAGGGGCTAGACGAGCAGTACTTC.

The chain uses TRBV6-2 or TRBV6-3 and TRBJ2-7; no definite D call. CDR3 size: 13 residues. Germline lookup yields CDR1 MNHEY and CDR2 SVGEGT. The V end was cut by 6 bases, the J end by 4 bases, with 13 bases between. The CDR3 DNA reads as TGTGCCAGCAGGTACAACCCCAGGTACGAGCAGTACTTC. This translates into CASRYNPRYEQYF.

The chain is built from TRBV19 and TRBJ2-5; possible D gene TRBD2, 6 bases. The germline V gene has CDR1 LNHDA and CDR2 SQIVND (reference sequence). Trimming stripped 5 bases from V and 5 bases from J, with 12 bases between. The CDR3 length is 13 residues. The CDR3: CASSGTLGETQYF. The CDR3 DNA sequence: TGTGCCAGTAGTGGGACTCTTGGTGAGACCCAGTACTTC. Drawing the rest from reference TRBV19 and TRBJ2-5, the complete variable domain is DGGITQSPKYLFRKEGQNVTLSCEQNLNHDAMYWYRQDPGQGLRLIYYSQIVNDFQKGDIAEGYSVSREKKESFPLTVTSAQKNPTAFYLCASSGTLGETQYFGPGTRLLVL.

This clone has more than one count but fewer than ten. This chain uses TRBV5-6 with TRBJ2-2, with a possible D match to TRBD1 (6 bases). Trimming cost V 2 bases and J 7 bases, with 12 bases left between them. This CDR3 has 14 residues. Germline V gene lookup returns CDR1 SGHDT and CDR2 YYEEEE. CDR3 nucleotide sequence: TGTGCCAGCAGCTTTTGGGGGCATATCGGGGAGCTGTTTTTT. Translated: CASSFWGHIGELFF.

This clone was found a few times. The J gene is TRBJ2-4, the V gene TRBV7-9, with D maybe TRBD2 (6 bases). The CDR3 extends over 14 amino acids. Germline lookup yields CDR1 SEHNR and CDR2 FQNEAQ (reference sequence). V lost 5 bases and J 9 bases, leaving 17 bases between the germline ends. The CDR3 protein is CASSRSGSSSIQYF. The CDR3, as DNA: TGTGCCAGCAGCCGGAGCGGGTCTTCCAGCATTCAGTACTTC.

The J gene is TRBJ1-3, the V gene TRBV9; weak D call: TRBD1 (5 bases). The germline V gene has CDR1 SGDLS and CDR2 YYNGEE. V was pared by 6 bases and J by 8 bases, with 18 bases between. The CDR3 spans 14 residues. CDR3 residues: CASTRTPTEDTIYF. The CDR3 DNA sequence: TGTGCCAGCACGCGGACACCGACAGAGGACACCATATATTTT.

The chain links TRBV7-7 to TRBJ1-1; D uncertain. CDR3 length equals 15 residues. Trimming took 5 bases from V and 3 from J, leaving 16 bases between them. Per germline, CDR1 SSHAT and CDR2 FNYEAQ (reference sequence). The CDR3 reads CASSPTSGLDTEAFF. CDR3 coding DNA: TGTGCCAGCAGCCCTACCTCGGGTTTGGACACTGAAGCTTTCTTT.

The chain uses TRBV11-3 and TRBJ2-1, with D perhaps TRBD1 (6 bases). CDR1 and CDR2 from the germline V gene are SGHNT and YENEEA. CDR3 size: 14 residues. V lost 5 bases and J 5 bases, leaving 13 bases between the germline ends. As DNA, the CDR3 is TGTGCCAGCAGCACCCGGACAGAAAACAATGAGCAGTTCTTC. Encoded protein: CASSTRTENNEQFF.